The 18 T cell receptor beta chains in this list originate from one sample, sequenced in a study of T cell changes during pregnancy in multiple sclerosis. Here immunoSEQ multiplex PCR was the method, and the copy in TCRdb shows in-frame clones only, minus some. The repertoire holds 70,000 to 85,000 clones, with 92% as singletons. This sample comprised peripheral blood, obtained before pregnancy. These receptors all come from a female donor with multiple sclerosis, enrolled in a pregnancy study.

The chain combines TRBV14 with TRBJ1-4, with 8 bases identical to TRBD1. The CDR3 spans 14 residues. Germline CDR1 and CDR2: SGHDN and FVKESK. After removal of 2 bases from V and 8 bases from J, the junction contained 4 bases not matched to a gene. CDR3 protein: CASSQRTGGEKLFF. The CDR3 coding sequence is TGTGCCAGCAGCCAACGTACAGGGGGGGAAAAACTGTTTTTT.

In its sample, this clone was seen once. The chain recombines TRBV9 with TRBJ2-2, with 12 bases identical to TRBD2. The CDR3 sequence is 16 residues long. Per germline, CDR1 SGDLS and CDR2 YYNGEE. J gave up 7 bases and V 0 bases, and 4 bases lay outside the gene matches. The CDR3 nucleotides read TGTGCCAGCAGCGTAGGAGCTAGCGGGGGGGACGGGGAGCTGTTTTTT. Encoded protein: CASSVGASGGDGELFF.

The chain is built from TRBV29-1 and TRBJ1-1; D gene unclear. CDR3 length equals 12 residues. Deletions cut 6 bases from V and 2 bases from J, with 10 bases between. CDR1 and CDR2 (germline): SQVTM, ANQGSEA. The CDR3: CSVSDFNTEAFF. DNA of the CDR3: TGCAGCGTCAGCGATTTTAACACTGAAGCTTTCTTT.

The chain couples TRBV6-6 to TRBJ1-2, with D perhaps matching TRBD1 (6 bases). Germline assignment: CDR1 MNHNY and CDR2 SVGAGI (reference sequence). The ends were cut back, 5 bases at V and 5 bases at J, with 21 bases in the middle. The CDR3 totals 16 residues. DNA of the CDR3: TGTGCCAGCAGTAAGAAGGACAGCGTCTCGGTATATGGCTACACCTTC. This sequence encodes CASSKKDSVSVYGYTF.

This clone has just a few counts. This sequence joins TRBV12-5 and TRBJ1-4, with D possibly TRBD1 on 5 matching bases. This CDR3 comprises 11 residues. Germline V gene lookup returns CDR1 LGHNT and CDR2 FRNRAP. The ends were cut back, 4 bases at V and 13 bases at J, with 10 bases in the middle. Here the CDR3 DNA reads TGTGCTAGTGGTTGGGCGGGGGGACTGTTTTTT. Its protein is CASGWAGGLFF.

This clone was detected a few times. CDR3: CASSQPTVNTEAFF. The CDR3 DNA reads TGCGCCAGCAGCCAGCCGACAGTGAACACTGAAGCTTTCTTT. The chain has TRBV4-1 and TRBJ1-1, with a possible D match to TRBD1 (5 bases). The germline V gene has CDR1 MGHRA and CDR2 YSYEKL. This CDR3 region has 14 residues. The ends were cut back, 3 bases at V and 0 bases at J, with 8 bases in the middle.

The V gene is TRBV7-2, the J gene TRBJ2-1, with D perhaps matching TRBD2 (6 bases). CDR3 length: 15 residues. The ends were cut back, 1 base at V and 0 bases at J, with 7 bases in the middle. Germline V lookup: CDR1 SGHTA, CDR2 FQGNSA. The CDR3: CASSLVGSSYNEQFF. CDR3 coding DNA: TGTGCCAGCAGCTTAGTCGGGAGCTCCTACAATGAGCAGTTCTTC.

The rearrangement uses TRBV19 and TRBJ2-2; D perhaps matches TRBD2 (5 bases). V lost 10 bases to trimming and J lost 0 bases, with 12 bases between them. The CDR3 runs to 14 residues. CDR1 LNHDA and CDR2 SQIVND come from the germline V gene (reference sequence). The CDR3 region is CATERGTNTGELFF. Written as DNA, the CDR3 is TGTGCCACTGAGCGAGGGACGAACACCGGGGAGCTGTTTTTT.

V is TRBV5-1 and J is TRBJ1-1; D call uncertain. The CDR3 extends over 15 amino acids. Germline lookup yields CDR1 SGHRS and CDR2 YFSETQ. V was clipped by 3 bases and J by 3 bases, with 15 bases between them. The CDR3 spells CASSYGTAAYTEAFF. The CDR3 coding sequence is TGCGCCAGCAGCTATGGCACGGCGGCGTACACTGAAGCTTTCTTT.

The gene calls are TRBV30 and TRBJ1-5; TRBD1 matches 7 bases. V dropped 3 bases and J dropped 2; count of bases not matched to a gene: 13. Germline lookup yields CDR1 GTSNPN and CDR2 SVGIG (reference sequence). The CDR3 sequence is 17 residues long. The CDR3 is CAWSVQDYRGGNQPQHF. The CDR3 bases are TGTGCCTGGAGCGTCCAAGATTACAGGGGAGGCAATCAGCCCCAGCATTTT.

The genes are TRBV11-3 and TRBJ1-5; a weak D match, TRBD1 (5 bases). This CDR3 is built from 14 residues. Trimming took off 1 base at V and 6 bases at J, with 10 bases between the two ends. Germline lookup yields CDR1 SGHNT and CDR2 YENEEA. The CDR3 spells CASSLGGPSQPQHF. CDR3 sequence (DNA): TGTGCCAGCAGCTTAGGGGGCCCCAGTCAGCCCCAGCATTTT.

V is TRBV5-1 and J is TRBJ2-1; 7 bases map to TRBD2. The CDR3 runs to 17 residues. CDR1 is SGHRS, CDR2 YFSETQ, per germline. Trimming removed 0 bases from V and 0 bases from J; junction bases left unmatched: 6. CDR3 residues: CASSLGLAGRSYNEQFF. DNA of the CDR3: TGCGCCAGCAGCTTGGGACTAGCTGGGCGCTCCTACAATGAGCAGTTCTTC.

This clone was counted a single time. The chain uses TRBV12-5 and TRBJ2-7; no reliable D call. Germline loops: CDR1 LGHNT, CDR2 FRNRAP. The V end lost 1 base, the J end lost 7 bases, and 5 bases lay between the germline ends. The CDR3 is 11 residues long. This CDR3 reads CASGLGGEQYF. The CDR3 bases are TGTGCTAGTGGTTTGGGAGGTGAGCAGTACTTC.

This chain links TRBV29-1 with TRBJ1-2, with TRBD1 as a possible D gene (6 bases). The V and J ends lost 5 bases and 6 bases respectively, with 13 bases between them. CDR1 is SQVTM, CDR2 ANQGSEA, per germline. The CDR3 runs to 12 residues. CDR3 protein: CSVINREDGYTF. The CDR3 nucleotides read TGCAGCGTTATTAACAGGGAAGATGGCTACACCTTC.

V gene TRBV9 combines with J gene TRBJ2-7; D might be TRBD1 (5 bases). The germline gives CDR1 SGDLS, CDR2 YYNGEE. Trimming pared 7 bases from V and 3 bases from J, leaving 11 bases between. CDR3 length equals 12 residues. The CDR3 bases are TGTGCCAGCGGGCAGGGTCTCTACGAGCAGTACTTC. Amino acid sequence: CASGQGLYEQYF.

The chain combines TRBV19 with TRBJ1-5; 9 nucleotides agree with TRBD1. Germline lookup yields CDR1 LNHDA and CDR2 SQIVND (reference sequence). With 6 bases clipped from V and 2 bases from J, the junction kept 5 bases outside the gene matches. CDR3 length: 15 amino acids. The CDR3 DNA follows: TGTGCCAGTAGAAGCCGGGACAGGGGCAATCAGCCCCAGCATTTT. It yields the protein CASRSRDRGNQPQHF. Full variable domain (outside the CDR3, taken from reference TRBV19 and TRBJ1-5): DGGITQSPKYLFRKEGQNVTLSCEQNLNHDAMYWYRQDPGQGLRLIYYSQIVNDFQKGDIAEGYSVSREKKESFPLTVTSAQKNPTAFYLCASRSRDRGNQPQHFGDGTRLSIL.

V usage is TRBV6-1 and J usage is TRBJ1-2; 9 bases match TRBD1. CDR3 length: 15 residues. J lost 8 bases, V lost 1 base, and 8 bases had no gene match. Per the germline V gene, CDR1 is MNHNS and CDR2 is SASEGT. CDR3 amino acids: CASSEGGTGFEGYTF. The CDR3 nucleotides are TGTGCCAGCAGTGAAGGCGGGACAGGGTTCGAAGGCTACACCTTC.

V and J are TRBV19 and TRBJ2-2, with 9 bases that match TRBD1. After removal of 6 bases from V and 4 bases from J, the junction contained 3 bases not matched to a gene. The CDR3 covers 14 residues. CDR1 and CDR2 from the germline V gene are LNHDA and SQIVND (reference sequence). CDR3 sequence: CASSGTGPTGELFF. In DNA form, the CDR3 reads TGTGCCAGTAGCGGGACAGGGCCCACCGGGGAGCTGTTTTTT. Full variable domain (rest looked up from reference TRBV19 and TRBJ2-2): DGGITQSPKYLFRKEGQNVTLSCEQNLNHDAMYWYRQDPGQGLRLIYYSQIVNDFQKGDIAEGYSVSREKKESFPLTVTSAQKNPTAFYLCASSGTGPTGELFFGEGSRLTVL.